These 29 T cell receptor beta chains originate from one sample sequenced in a study of CD8 T cells in ankylosing spondylitis listed by TCRdb under 2017. Library method: 5' RACE. TCRdb lists the instrument as Illumina HiSeq 2500. TCRdb reran the public reads through fastp at Q25 and MiXCR, keeping productive beta chains. Rows with one shared CDR3 protein collapse into an entry with the most common genes and DNA. The sample table lists roughly 470,000 distinct CDR3 sequences, approximately 26% of them with a count of one. Jointly, the top ten make up 0.89% of the sample. The antigens of these receptors remain unknown. Here is what the overall study found, with its caveats: Blood from ankylosing spondylitis patients appeared to be characterized by a TCR beta motif composed of several highly homologous amino acid variants.

Sequencing was done on a sample of blood, either unsorted or a sorted T cell fraction (not recorded which). All receptors come from a male donor with ankylosing spondylitis.

In its sample, this clonotype was seen a few times. The rearrangement uses TRBV7-9 and TRBJ2-1, with D tentatively TRBD2 (6 bases). Germline-derived CDR1 and CDR2 are SEHNR and FQNEAQ (reference sequence). The ends were cut back, 5 bases at V and 5 bases at J, with 16 bases in the middle. The CDR3 has 15 amino acids. CDR3 sequence reads: CASSLTSKVHNEQFF. CDR3 DNA sequence: TGTGCCAGCAGCCTGACTAGTAAGGTCCACAATGAGCAGTTCTTC.

This clonotype was seen a few times. The chain couples TRBV18 to TRBJ2-3; 8 nucleotides agree with TRBD1. Per germline, CDR1 KGHSH and CDR2 LQKENI. This CDR3 spans 15 amino acids. Trimming cost V 3 bases and J 2 bases; bases outside gene matches: 4. This chain's CDR3 is CASSPGQEVTDTQYF. In DNA form, the CDR3 reads TGTGCCAGCTCACCGGGACAGGAGGTCACAGATACGCAGTATTTT.

This chain links TRBV7-9 with TRBJ1-6; D gene ambiguous. The CDR3 spans 13 residues. The germline CDR1 and CDR2 sequences are SEHNR and FQNEAQ (reference sequence). The V and J ends lost 5 bases and 7 bases respectively, with 9 bases between them. The CDR3 sequence is CASSPYDNSPLHF. The DNA for the CDR3 is TGTGCCAGCAGCCCTTACGACAATTCACCCCTCCACTTT.

The rearrangement uses TRBV29-1 and TRBJ2-5; weak D call: TRBD1 (5 bases). The V end was cut by 4 bases, the J end by 4 bases, with 16 bases between. The germline gives CDR1 SQVTM, CDR2 ANQGSEA. CDR3 length: 14 amino acids. Here the CDR3 reads CSVGKNQGPETQYF. The CDR3 nucleotides read TGCAGCGTTGGGAAAAATCAGGGTCCAGAGACCCAGTACTTC.

The chain combines TRBV20-1 with TRBJ2-5, with D perhaps given as TRBD1 or TRBD2 (5 bases each). This CDR3 has 12 residues. Trimming stripped 6 bases from V and 5 bases from J, with 13 bases between. Germline values: CDR1 DFQATT, CDR2 SNEGSKA (reference sequence). The CDR3 nucleotides read TGCAGTGCAAACGGAGAGGGGGAGACCCAGTACTTC. Encoded protein: CSANGEGETQYF.

In this sample, this clonotype turned up a few times. The rearrangement joins TRBV14 to TRBJ2-7, with 7 bases that match TRBD1. With V trimmed by 0 bases and J by 6 bases, 2 bases remained unmatched. This CDR3 spans 13 amino acids. Germline V gene sequence: CDR1 SGHDN, CDR2 FVKESK. The CDR3 is CASSQEEGAEQYF. In DNA, the CDR3 is TGTGCCAGCAGCCAAGAAGAGGGGGCCGAGCAGTACTTC.

This clonotype was observed a few times. The rearrangement links TRBV5-1 to TRBJ2-3; D remains ambiguous. Germline V CDR1 and CDR2: SGHRS, YFSETQ. With 7 bases removed from V and 2 bases from J, the gap between germline ends came to 11 bases. This CDR3 spans 13 amino acids. This CDR3 reads CASASGDTDTQYF. The CDR3 coding sequence is TGCGCCAGCGCTTCAGGAGACACAGATACGCAGTATTTT.

This chain links TRBV12-3 or TRBV12-4 with TRBJ1-2, with unresolved D. V lost 0 bases and J 4 bases, leaving 9 bases between the germline ends. The length of the CDR3 is 14 residues. The CDR3 nucleotides read TGTGCCAGCAGTTTAGCCGCCAGAGCCTATGGCTACACCTTC. This translates into CASSLAARAYGYTF.

This clonotype was counted a few times. The chain is built from TRBV5-1 and TRBJ2-5; 9 nucleotides line up with TRBD2. Per the germline V gene, CDR1 is SGHRS and CDR2 is YFSETQ. This CDR3 is built from 18 residues. V shed 0 bases and J 2 bases; nucleotides not matched to a gene: 11. The CDR3 loop is CASSLVAGGPLEQETQYF. Written as DNA, the CDR3 is TGCGCCAGCAGCTTGGTCGCGGGAGGGCCCCTAGAACAAGAGACCCAGTACTTC.

This clonotype was picked up a small number of times. The CDR3 here is CASSLAGMGSSYEQYV. In DNA form, the CDR3 reads TGTGCCAGCAGCCTAGCGGGAATGGGTAGCTCCTACGAGCAGTACGTC. J is TRBJ2-7 and V is TRBV6-1; 9 bases line up with TRBD2. This CDR3 spans 16 amino acids. CDR1 is MNHNS, CDR2 SASEGT, per germline. Losses at the gene ends were 6 bases for V and 0 bases for J; bases not matched to a gene: 9.

This clonotype was detected a few times. V usage is TRBV7-9 and J usage is TRBJ1-1; 8 bases agree with TRBD1. This CDR3 comprises 13 residues. Germline V gene data show CDR1 as SEHNR and CDR2 as FQNEAQ (reference sequence). V was pared by 5 bases and J by 7 bases, with 6 bases of the junction left unmatched. CDR3: CASSVSGGFEAFF. CDR3 nucleotide sequence: TGTGCCAGCAGCGTCTCAGGGGGCTTTGAAGCTTTCTTT. Filled out from reference TRBV7-9 and TRBJ1-1, the complete variable domain reads DTGVSQNPRHKITKRGQNVTFRCDPISEHNRLYWYRQTLGQGPEFLTYFQNEAQLEKSRLLSDRFSAERPKGSFSTLEIQRTEQGDSAMYLCASSVSGGFEAFFGQGTRLTVV.

The table lists this clonotype with a few counts. The rearrangement uses TRBV4-2 and TRBJ1-5; D uncertain. V was clipped by 1 base and J by 3 bases, with 7 bases between them. Looked up from germline, CDR1 is LGHNA and CDR2 is YNFKEQ. The CDR3 has 14 amino acids. In DNA, the CDR3 is TGTGCCAGCAGCCAAGGAGGTTTCAATCAGCCCCAGCATTTT. This sequence encodes CASSQGGFNQPQHF.

This chain links TRBV20-1 with TRBJ2-1; TRBD2 matches 10 bases. J gave up 7 bases and V 5 bases, and 8 bases lay outside the gene matches. The CDR3 covers 14 residues. Germline CDR1 reads DFQATT; CDR2 reads SNEGSKA (reference sequence). CDR3 sequence (DNA): TGCAGTGCTCAGCGGGAGGGCCGAGGAAATGAGCAGTTCTTC. This codes for CSAQREGRGNEQFF.

This clonotype was detected only a few times. The chain uses TRBV12-3 or TRBV12-4 and TRBJ1-3; D is unclear. Trimming left V 3 bases short and J 2 bases short, with 8 bases between. The length of the CDR3 is 14 residues. The CDR3 DNA reads as TGTGCCAGCAGTTTTGGGGTAACTGGAAACACCATATATTTT. Residues: CASSFGVTGNTIYF.

The V gene is TRBV29-1, the J gene TRBJ1-1; D is possibly TRBD1 (5 bases). Trimming took off 6 bases at V and 2 bases at J, with 10 bases between the two ends. Germline assignment: CDR1 SQVTM and CDR2 ANQGSEA. The CDR3 loop spans 12 amino acids. The CDR3 spells CSVAGPNTEAFF. In nucleotides, the CDR3 is TGCAGCGTAGCGGGGCCCAACACTGAAGCTTTCTTT.

The chain recombines TRBV20-1 with TRBJ1-2; 8 bases align to TRBD1. There are 14 residues in the CDR3. CDR1 is DFQATT, CDR2 SNEGSKA, per germline (reference sequence). The V gene end was trimmed by 0 bases and the J gene end by 8 bases; junction bases not matched to a gene: 8. DNA of the CDR3: TGCAGTGCTAGAGATCGCAGGGGGCTCTGGGGCTACACCTTC. This translates into CSARDRRGLWGYTF.

The chain is built from TRBV2 and TRBJ2-1; D is ambiguous. CDR1 SNHLY and CDR2 FYNNEI come from the germline V gene. V was pared by 7 bases and J by 0 bases, with 7 bases between. The CDR3 is 13 amino acids. The CDR3 protein is CASNIVSYNEQFF. In DNA, the CDR3 is TGTGCCAGCAATATTGTCTCCTACAATGAGCAGTTCTTC.

This clonotype has ten or more counts. V usage is TRBV11-2 and J usage is TRBJ1-6; D is undetermined. The germline gives CDR1 SGHAT, CDR2 FQNNGV. V was trimmed by 5 bases and J by 10 bases, leaving 15 bases between them. The CDR3 has 14 amino acids. CDR3 in DNA: TGTGCCAGCAGCCACGCGGAGAGCCGCTCACCCCTCCACTTT. It encodes CASSHAESRSPLHF.

This sequence joins TRBV20-1 and TRBJ1-5, with D maybe TRBD1 (6 bases). Germline V gene data show CDR1 as DFQATT and CDR2 as SNEGSKA (reference sequence). The germline V and J ends were trimmed by 0 bases and 2 bases, with 14 bases remaining between them. The CDR3 is made up of 16 amino acids. The CDR3 sequence is CSARDPGAGGNQPQHF. In DNA, the CDR3 is TGCAGTGCTAGAGATCCGGGGGCTGGGGGCAATCAGCCCCAGCATTTT.

This clonotype appeared a few times. J is TRBJ2-5 and V is TRBV14; possibly TRBD2 for D (6 bases). The V gene's germline CDR1 is SGHDN and CDR2 FVKESK. This CDR3 is 18 amino acids long. Trimming removed 1 base from V and 6 bases from J, with 24 bases in between. The CDR3 nucleotides are TGTGCCAGCAGCCAAGTTTCTTGGGGGACTGGTGCTCAACAGACCCAGTACTTC. It is translated as CASSQVSWGTGAQQTQYF.

V and J are TRBV10-3 and TRBJ2-1, with D perhaps being TRBD1 or TRBD2 (5 bases each). With 6 bases removed from V and 5 bases from J, the gap between germline ends came to 14 bases. Germline CDR1 and CDR2: ENHRY and SYGVKD. This CDR3 has 14 residues. The CDR3 reads CAIRGELFDNEQFF. Here the CDR3 DNA reads TGTGCCATCAGGGGGGAGTTGTTCGACAATGAGCAGTTCTTC.

This clonotype was found many times. This sequence joins TRBV7-2 and TRBJ2-7; TRBD2 might be the D (6 bases). The CDR3 is made up of 14 amino acids. V was trimmed by 4 bases and J by 2 bases, leaving 12 bases between them. The V gene's germline CDR1 is SGHTA and CDR2 FQGNSA. Here the CDR3 DNA reads TGTGCCAGCAGCTCGGGACTCTCAACCTACGAGCAGTACTTC. This translates into CASSSGLSTYEQYF.

This CDR3 reads CASSQDRAQPQHF. The CDR3 DNA is TGTGCCAGCAGCCAAGATAGGGCTCAGCCCCAGCATTTT. V usage is TRBV3-1 and J usage is TRBJ1-5; D unresolved. The V end was cut by 0 bases, the J end by 6 bases, with 6 bases between. CDR3 length: 13 residues. Germline V gene lookup returns CDR1 LGHDT and CDR2 YNNKEL (reference sequence).

This clonotype was seen just once. The gene calls are TRBV7-2 and TRBJ2-7; D uncertain. This CDR3 comprises 13 residues. Trimming left V 5 bases short and J 5 bases short, with 13 bases between. The germline V gene encodes CDR1 SGHTA and CDR2 FQGNSA. Here the CDR3 reads CASSPGPLDEQYF. CDR3 bases: TGTGCCAGCAGCCCCGGGCCTCTCGACGAGCAGTACTTC.

This rearrangement joins TRBV2 to TRBJ2-3; D is unclear. Germline V gene sequence: CDR1 SNHLY, CDR2 FYNNEI. Trimming removed 6 bases from V and 6 bases from J, with 7 bases in between. This CDR3 spans 11 amino acids. DNA for the CDR3: TGTGCCAGCAGCTTTGAGGATACGCAGTATTTT. The encoded protein is CASSFEDTQYF.

This clonotype was counted only a few times. The rearrangement uses TRBV5-1 and TRBJ1-4; D not resolved. Trimming stripped 4 bases from V and 0 bases from J, with 13 bases between. This CDR3 is built from 16 residues. CDR1 and CDR2 from the germline V gene are SGHRS and YFSETQ. CDR3 nucleotide sequence: TGCGCCAGCAGCCTGGCCGGGCACGCAACTAATGAAAAACTGTTTTTT. Translation gives CASSLAGHATNEKLFF.

V usage is TRBV10-1 and J usage is TRBJ2-5; D call uncertain. CDR1 and CDR2 (germline): WNHNN, SYGVQD (reference sequence). The CDR3 is 15 residues long. Trimming removed 0 bases at V and 5 bases at J, with 13 bases between. The CDR3 region has the DNA TGCGCCAGCAGTGAGTCCGGCAGGCCACGGGAGACCCAGTACTTC. It specifies CASSESGRPRETQYF.

The CDR3 is CASSGTSGDYEQYF. CDR3 DNA: TGTGCCAGCAGTGGGACTAGCGGGGACTACGAGCAGTACTTC. The V call is TRBV12-3 or TRBV12-4, the J call TRBJ2-7; 13 nucleotides agree with TRBD2. CDR3 length equals 14 residues. The ends lost 5 bases at V and 3 bases at J; junction bases unmatched: 1.

This clonotype has just a few counts. The rearrangement joins TRBV18 to TRBJ2-3; D unresolved. Trimming left V 6 bases short and J 6 bases short, with 13 bases between. Germline V gene sequence: CDR1 KGHSH, CDR2 LQKENI. This CDR3 is 13 amino acids long. The CDR3 sequence: CASSSSLGDTQYF. DNA of the CDR3: TGTGCCAGCTCCTCCTCTCTCGGGGATACGCAGTATTTT.